This T cell receptor beta chain was identified during a study of cytomegalovirus exposure and HLA in healthy donors. Study-wide results and caveats: Later, an analysis found that common viral pathogens appeared to be linked with several of the most significant clusters. CMV serostatus alone was available as immune exposure information.

Concerning this clone itself: Its specificity is unknown.

Healthy donors of bone marrow made up the group. PCR used 60 Vbeta primers and 13 Jbeta primers. The table came from immunoSEQ multiplex PCR; TCRdb's copy has only in-frame clones and leaves some out. The repertoire consists of 100,000 to 120,000 clones, with over 70% occurring once and the leading ten covering 8.6%. The sample taken for sequencing was PBMCs. This TCR came from a woman between 40 and 50 years old in good health and CMV-seropositive.

CDR3 sequence: CASSLRQEPKDLYGYTF. Written as DNA, the CDR3 is TGTGCCAGCAGTTTGAGACAGGAACCTAAAGACCTCTATGGCTACACCTTC. The V gene is TRBV27, the J gene TRBJ1-2; possible D gene TRBD1, 6 bases. The germline gives CDR1 MNHEY, CDR2 SMNVEV (reference sequence). Between the trimmed V and J ends, which lost 3 bases and 4 bases, there was a span of 21 bases. The CDR3 sequence is 17 residues long.